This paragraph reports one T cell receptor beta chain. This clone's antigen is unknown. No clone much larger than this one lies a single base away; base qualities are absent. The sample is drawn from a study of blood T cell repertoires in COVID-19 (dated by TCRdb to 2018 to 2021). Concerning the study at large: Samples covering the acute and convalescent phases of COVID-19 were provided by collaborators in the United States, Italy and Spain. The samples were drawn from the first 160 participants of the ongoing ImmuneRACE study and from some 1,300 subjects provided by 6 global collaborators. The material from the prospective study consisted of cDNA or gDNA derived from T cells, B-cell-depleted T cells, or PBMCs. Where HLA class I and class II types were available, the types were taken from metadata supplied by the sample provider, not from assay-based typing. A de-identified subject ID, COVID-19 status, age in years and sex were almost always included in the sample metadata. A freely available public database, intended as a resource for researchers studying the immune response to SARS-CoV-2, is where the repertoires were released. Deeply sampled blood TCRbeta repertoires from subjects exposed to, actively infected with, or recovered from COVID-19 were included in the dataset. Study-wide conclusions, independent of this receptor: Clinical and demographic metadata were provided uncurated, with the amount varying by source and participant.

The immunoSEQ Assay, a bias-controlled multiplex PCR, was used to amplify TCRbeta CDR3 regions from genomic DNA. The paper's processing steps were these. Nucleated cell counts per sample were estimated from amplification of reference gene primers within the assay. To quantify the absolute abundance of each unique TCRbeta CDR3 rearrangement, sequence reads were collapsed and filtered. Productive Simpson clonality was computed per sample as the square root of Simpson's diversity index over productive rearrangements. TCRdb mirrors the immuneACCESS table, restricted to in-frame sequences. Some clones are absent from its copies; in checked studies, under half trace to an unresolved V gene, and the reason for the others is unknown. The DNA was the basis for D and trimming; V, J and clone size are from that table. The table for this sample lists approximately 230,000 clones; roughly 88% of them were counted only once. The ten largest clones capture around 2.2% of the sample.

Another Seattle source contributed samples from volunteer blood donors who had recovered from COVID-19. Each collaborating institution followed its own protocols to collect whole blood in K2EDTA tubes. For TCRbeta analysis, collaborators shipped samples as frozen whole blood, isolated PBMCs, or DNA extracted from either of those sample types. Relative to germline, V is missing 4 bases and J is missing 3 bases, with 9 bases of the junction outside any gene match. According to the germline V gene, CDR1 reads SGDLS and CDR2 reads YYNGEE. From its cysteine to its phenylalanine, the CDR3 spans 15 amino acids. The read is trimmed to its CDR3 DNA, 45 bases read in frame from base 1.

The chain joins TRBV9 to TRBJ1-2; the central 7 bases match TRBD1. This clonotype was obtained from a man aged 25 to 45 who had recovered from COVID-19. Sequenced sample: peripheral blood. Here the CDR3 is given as CASSPTTGLDYGYTF. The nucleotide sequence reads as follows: TGTGCCAGCAGCCCGACGACAGGGTTAGACTATGGCTACACCTTC.